A single sample is the source of the 25 T cell receptor beta chains below, sequenced in a study of T-cell reconstitution after alpha-beta-depleted transplantation in children (dated by TCRdb to about 2016). The method was PCR. TCRdb shows the sequencer as Illumina HiSeq 2500. TCR libraries were prepared with molecular barcoding, using unique molecular identifiers to normalize TCRbeta repertoire quantification. The public reads were run again by TCRdb, first through fastp at Q25 and then through MiXCR, and only productive beta chains were kept. Rows matching on CDR3 protein sequence are summarized as one entry with the most common DNA and genes. This sample has about 600,000 distinct CDR3 sequences in its table, and over 9.5% of those were observed once. Less than 5% of the sample rests with the top ten. Sample: PBMCs from the stem cell graft donor, taken from the stem cell graft. The receptors stem from a human donor who donated a stem cell graft to a child with acute myeloid leukemia.

This clonotype was detected a few times. The chain combines TRBV18 with TRBJ2-1; no firm D call. The germline V and J ends were trimmed by 4 bases and 2 bases, with 6 bases remaining between them. The CDR3 is made up of 13 amino acids. Germline V CDR1 and CDR2: KGHSH, LQKENI. The CDR3 nucleotides are TGTGCCAGCTCACAAAGCCCCTACAATGAGCAGTTCTTC. Protein product: CASSQSPYNEQFF.

The chain has TRBV11-3 and TRBJ2-1; maybe TRBD2 (6 bases). The CDR3 extends over 14 amino acids. Germline V gives CDR1 SGHNT, CDR2 YENEEA. Trimming removed 0 bases at V and 9 bases at J, with 12 bases between. Here the CDR3 reads CASSLEGSGFEQFF. The DNA of the CDR3 is TGTGCCAGCAGCTTAGAGGGGAGCGGGTTTGAGCAGTTCTTC.

This clonotype appeared a few times. V gene TRBV7-2 combines with J gene TRBJ2-1; 7 nucleotides match TRBD1. The CDR3 runs 15 residues. CDR1 is SGHTA and CDR2 is FQGNSA in the germline V gene. J was trimmed by 8 bases and V by 6 bases; bases with no gene match: 13. CDR3 DNA sequence: TGTGCCAGCAGTCTCGACAGGGAAGGCGTGGATGAGCAGTTCTTC. This gives the protein CASSLDREGVDEQFF. Full variable domain (outside the CDR3, taken from reference TRBV7-2 and TRBJ2-1): GAGVSQSPSNKVTEKGKDVELRCDPISGHTALYWYRQSLGQGLEFLIYFQGNSAPDKSGLPSDRFSAERTGGSVSTLTIQRTQQEDSAVYLCASSLDREGVDEQFFGPGTRLTVL.

This clonotype was picked up many times. The rearrangement uses TRBV15 and TRBJ2-7; 8 nucleotides line up with TRBD1. CDR3 length equals 14 residues. Germline V gives CDR1 LNHNV, CDR2 YYDKDF (reference sequence). The junction had 8 bases not matched to a gene; V was cut back by 3 bases and J by 7 bases. In nucleotides, the CDR3 is TGTGCCACCAGCAGCCAACAGGGGGTAGGGGAGCAGTACTTC. Its translation: CATSSQQGVGEQYF.

The chain joins TRBV29-1 to TRBJ2-7; a weak D match, TRBD2 (5 bases). V lost 7 bases and J 1 base, leaving 17 bases between the germline ends. The CDR3 consists of 14 residues. Germline assignment: CDR1 SQVTM and CDR2 ANQGSEA. CDR3 protein: CSATRTGMSYEQYF. The CDR3 region has the DNA TGCAGCGCGACCAGGACCGGGATGTCCTACGAGCAGTACTTC.

This clonotype occurred many times. The chain couples TRBV20-1 to TRBJ1-5; D is ambiguous. This CDR3 is 14 amino acids long. V lost 2 bases and J 3 bases, leaving 11 bases between the germline ends. Germline loops: CDR1 DFQATT, CDR2 SNEGSKA (reference sequence). In nucleotides, the CDR3 is TGCAGTGCTAGAAACGCCGACTACAATCAGCCCCAGCATTTT. Encoded protein: CSARNADYNQPQHF.

In this sample, this clonotype turned up many times. This rearrangement joins TRBV5-5 to TRBJ2-3; 8 positions agree with TRBD2. Germline V gene data show CDR1 as SGHKS and CDR2 as YYEKEE (reference sequence). CDR3 length: 14 amino acids. The V gene end was trimmed by 4 bases and the J gene end by 4 bases; junction bases not matched to a gene: 5. As DNA, the CDR3 is TGTGCCAGCAGCCCCAGCGGGAGTGCAGATACGCAGTATTTT. Translation: CASSPSGSADTQYF.

This clonotype was counted many times. This chain joins TRBV11-2 and TRBJ2-5; D gene uncertain. Germline lookup yields CDR1 SGHAT and CDR2 FQNNGV. V lost 3 bases and J 5 bases, leaving 4 bases between the germline ends. This CDR3 contains 11 residues. The CDR3 here is CASSFEETQYF. CDR3 DNA sequence: TGTGCCAGCAGCTTTGAGGAGACCCAGTACTTC.

This clonotype was counted between two and nine times. The chain carries TRBV20-1 and TRBJ2-1; 9 nucleotides match TRBD2. CDR3 length: 16 residues. The V segment lost 4 bases and the J segment 2 bases; nucleotides outside the gene matches: 9. Germline CDR1 is DFQATT and CDR2 is SNEGSKA (reference sequence). The CDR3 here is CSATNPASGAYNEQFF. CDR3 coding DNA: TGCAGTGCTACAAATCCCGCTAGCGGGGCCTACAATGAGCAGTTCTTC.

J is TRBJ1-2 and V is TRBV20-1; no firm D call. This CDR3 is 11 amino acids long. V shed 6 bases and J shed 8 bases, with 13 bases lying between them. Germline CDR1 reads DFQATT; CDR2 reads SNEGSKA (reference sequence). The CDR3 protein is CSAALYGGYTF. CDR3 DNA: TGCAGTGCCGCCCTCTACGGAGGCTACACCTTC.

The chain recombines TRBV18 with TRBJ2-7; 8 nucleotides match TRBD1. Germline CDR1 KGHSH, CDR2 LQKENI. After removal of 6 bases from V and 1 base from J, the junction contained 11 bases not matched to a gene. The CDR3 spans 16 residues. CDR3 nucleotide sequence: TGTGCCAGCTCTTCCTTTTCCCGGGACAGGTCCTACGAGCAGTACTTC. Protein product: CASSSFSRDRSYEQYF.

This clonotype was counted between two and nine times. The chain uses TRBV2 and TRBJ2-1, with 10 positions matching TRBD2. The CDR3 runs 15 residues. Germline V gene sequence: CDR1 SNHLY, CDR2 FYNNEI. Trimming took 6 bases from V and 2 from J; bases not matched to a gene: 4. The CDR3 region is CASRPTSGAYNEQFF. The CDR3, as DNA: TGTGCCAGCAGACCAACTAGCGGGGCCTACAATGAGCAGTTCTTC.

The chain couples TRBV2 to TRBJ1-1, with D possibly being TRBD1 (5 bases). Trimming shortened V by 7 bases and J by 6 bases, and 18 bases separated the two germline ends. The CDR3 spans 14 residues. CDR1 and CDR2 (germline): SNHLY, FYNNEI. The CDR3 DNA is TGTGCCAGCAAGTCGTGGGGGATAACTTCTGAAGCTTTCTTT. It codes for CASKSWGITSEAFF.

This clonotype was seen at least ten times. The V call is TRBV5-6, the J call TRBJ1-6; 7 nucleotides align to TRBD1. The germline V gene encodes CDR1 SGHDT and CDR2 YYEEEE. The junction had 3 bases not matched to a gene; V was cut back by 3 bases and J by 3 bases. The CDR3 is 15 amino acids. The CDR3 protein is CASSSTGNYNSPLHF. The CDR3 DNA is TGTGCCAGCAGCTCGACAGGGAACTATAATTCACCCCTCCACTTT.

This clonotype came up many times. The rearrangement joins TRBV4-1 to TRBJ2-1, with TRBD2 matching over 10 bases. V dropped 7 bases and J dropped 1; count of bases not matched to a gene: 7. CDR1 MGHRA and CDR2 YSYEKL come from the germline V gene. The CDR3 covers 16 residues. The DNA for the CDR3 is TGCGCCAGCAAATCCCTGACTAGCGGGTCCTACAATGAGCAGTTCTTC. Encoded protein: CASKSLTSGSYNEQFF.

At least ten counts were recorded for this clonotype. The gene calls are TRBV7-9 and TRBJ2-3; no definite D call. CDR1 SEHNR and CDR2 FQNEAQ come from the germline V gene (reference sequence). The CDR3 totals 14 residues. The V gene lost 6 bases and the J gene lost 2 bases, with 12 bases spanning the gap. CDR3 DNA sequence: TGTGCCAGCAGTGCTAGGGTCGTCACAGATACGCAGTATTTT. Translating gives CASSARVVTDTQYF.

The genes are TRBV12-3 or TRBV12-4 and TRBJ2-2; the D call may be TRBD1 or TRBD2 (5 bases each). The CDR3 spans 14 residues. V lost 6 bases, J lost 5 bases, and 13 bases lay in between. Here the CDR3 DNA reads TGTGCCAGCAGAGGGCAGGGAGAAACCGGGGAGCTGTTTTTT. Protein: CASRGQGETGELFF.

This clonotype was counted many times. The rearrangement uses TRBV28 and TRBJ2-3; D assignment may be TRBD1 or TRBD2 (5 bases each). The germline V and J ends were trimmed by 6 bases and 7 bases, with 23 bases remaining between them. This CDR3 is 16 amino acids long. Germline values: CDR1 MDHEN, CDR2 SYDVKM. The CDR3: CASSLDGTPPGNTQYF. The CDR3 DNA reads TGTGCCAGCAGCTTGGACGGGACCCCACCAGGAAATACGCAGTATTTT.

The V call is TRBV7-8, the J call TRBJ2-1; 14 bases are shared with TRBD2. V was clipped by 2 bases and J by 2 bases; unmatched bases: 5. CDR3 length equals 18 residues. Germline V gene data show CDR1 as SGHVS and CDR2 as FQNEAQ. The DNA of the CDR3 is TGTGCCAGCAGCTTATATGGGACTAGCGGGAGCCCCTACAATGAGCAGTTCTTC. This codes for CASSLYGTSGSPYNEQFF.

This clonotype came up many times. This chain uses TRBV5-1 with TRBJ2-7, with TRBD2 as a possible D gene (5 bases). CDR1 and CDR2 from the germline V gene are SGHRS and YFSETQ. The V gene lost 3 bases and the J gene lost 0 bases, with 13 bases spanning the gap. The CDR3 has 15 residues. CDR3 nucleotides: TGCGCCAGCAGCTCCCGGAGAGGACTCTCCTACGAGCAGTACTTC. Its protein is CASSSRRGLSYEQYF.

The sample holds a few counts of this clonotype. The V gene is TRBV20-1, the J gene TRBJ1-1; the D gene is possibly TRBD1 (6 bases). The V and J ends lost 0 bases and 0 bases respectively, with 11 bases between them. This CDR3 region has 15 residues. The germline gives CDR1 DFQATT, CDR2 SNEGSKA (reference sequence). CDR3 protein: CSARETGGMNTEAFF. The DNA of the CDR3 is TGCAGTGCTAGAGAGACAGGAGGAATGAACACTGAAGCTTTCTTT.

The chain joins TRBV29-1 to TRBJ2-3, with a tentative D call TRBD2 (6 bases). Trimming removed 4 bases at V and 2 bases at J, with 10 bases between. The V gene's germline CDR1 is SQVTM and CDR2 ANQGSEA. The CDR3 consists of 13 residues. Here the CDR3 reads CSVGGGTTDTQYF. DNA of the CDR3: TGCAGCGTTGGGGGCGGGACCACAGATACGCAGTATTTT.

Only a few counts were recorded for this clonotype. CDR3 sequence reads: CSAIRTVMNTEAFF. CDR3 nucleotides: TGCAGTGCCATAAGGACGGTGATGAACACTGAAGCTTTCTTT. The chain employs TRBV20-1 and TRBJ1-1; D unresolved. CDR1 is DFQATT, CDR2 SNEGSKA, per germline (reference sequence). The CDR3 is 14 residues long. Trimming took off 6 bases at V and 0 bases at J, with 14 bases between the two ends.

This CDR3 is CASSPRLAGYQETQYF. The CDR3, as DNA: TGTGCCAGCAGTCCTCGACTAGCGGGTTATCAAGAGACCCAGTACTTC. This chain uses TRBV27 with TRBJ2-5, with TRBD2 matching 10 bases. The V gene's germline CDR1 is MNHEY and CDR2 SMNVEV (reference sequence). After removal of 5 bases from V and 2 bases from J, the junction contained 8 bases not matched to a gene. CDR3 length: 16 amino acids.

The V call is TRBV29-1, the J call TRBJ2-2; tentative D call: TRBD2 (6 bases). In germline, CDR1 is SQVTM, CDR2 ANQGSEA. The CDR3 consists of 13 residues. V gave up 7 bases and J gave up 4 bases, with 13 bases separating them. CDR3 bases: TGCAGCGGGGCTCTGGGAGGCACCGGGGAGCTGTTTTTT. Amino acid sequence: CSGALGGTGELFF.